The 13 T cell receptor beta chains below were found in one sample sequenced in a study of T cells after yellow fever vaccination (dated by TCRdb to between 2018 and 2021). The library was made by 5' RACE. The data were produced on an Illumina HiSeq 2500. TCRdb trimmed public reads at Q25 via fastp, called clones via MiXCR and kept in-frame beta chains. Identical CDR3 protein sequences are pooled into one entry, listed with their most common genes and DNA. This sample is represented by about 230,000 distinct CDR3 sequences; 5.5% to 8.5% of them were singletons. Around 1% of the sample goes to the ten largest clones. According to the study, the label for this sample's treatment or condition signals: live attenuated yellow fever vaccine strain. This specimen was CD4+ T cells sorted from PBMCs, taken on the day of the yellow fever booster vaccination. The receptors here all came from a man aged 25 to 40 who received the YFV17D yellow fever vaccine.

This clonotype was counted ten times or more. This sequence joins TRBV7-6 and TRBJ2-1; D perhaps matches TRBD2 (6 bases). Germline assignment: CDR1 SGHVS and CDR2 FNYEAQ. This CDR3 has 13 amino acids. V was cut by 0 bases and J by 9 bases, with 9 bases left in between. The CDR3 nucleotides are TGTGCCAGCAGCTTAGCGCGGGGCGCTGAGCAGTTCTTC. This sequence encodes CASSLARGAEQFF.

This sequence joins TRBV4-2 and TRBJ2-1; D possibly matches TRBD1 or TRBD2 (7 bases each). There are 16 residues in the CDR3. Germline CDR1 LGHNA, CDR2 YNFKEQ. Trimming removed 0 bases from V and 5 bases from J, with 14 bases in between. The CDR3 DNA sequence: TGTGCCAGCAGCCAAGATCCCCAGGGGGGGCACAATGAGCAGTTCTTC. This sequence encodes CASSQDPQGGHNEQFF.

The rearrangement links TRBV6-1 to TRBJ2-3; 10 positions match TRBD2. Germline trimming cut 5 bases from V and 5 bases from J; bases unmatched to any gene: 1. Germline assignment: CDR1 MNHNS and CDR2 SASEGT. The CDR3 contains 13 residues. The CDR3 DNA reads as TGTGCCAGCAGTCAGCGGGAGGGAGATACGCAGTATTTT. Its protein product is CASSQREGDTQYF.

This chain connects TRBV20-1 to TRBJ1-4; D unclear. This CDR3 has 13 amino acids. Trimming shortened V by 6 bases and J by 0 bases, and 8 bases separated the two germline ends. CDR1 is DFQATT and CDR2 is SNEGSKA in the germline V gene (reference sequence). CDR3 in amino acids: CSAVDPTNEKLFF. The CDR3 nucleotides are TGCAGTGCCGTGGATCCAACTAATGAAAAACTGTTTTTT.

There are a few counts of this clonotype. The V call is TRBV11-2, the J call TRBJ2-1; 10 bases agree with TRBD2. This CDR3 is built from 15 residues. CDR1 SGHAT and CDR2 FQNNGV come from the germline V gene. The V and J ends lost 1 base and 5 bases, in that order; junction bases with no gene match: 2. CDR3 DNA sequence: TGTGCCAGCAGCTTAGGGACTAGCGGCCACAATGAGCAGTTCTTC. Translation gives CASSLGTSGHNEQFF.

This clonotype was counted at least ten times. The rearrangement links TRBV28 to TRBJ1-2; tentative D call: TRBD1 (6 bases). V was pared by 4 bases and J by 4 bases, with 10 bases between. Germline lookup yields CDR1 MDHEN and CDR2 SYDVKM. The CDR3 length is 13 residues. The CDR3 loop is CASSSGQTYGYTF. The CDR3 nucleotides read TGTGCCAGCAGTTCCGGACAGACCTATGGCTACACCTTC.

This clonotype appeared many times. CDR3 region: CASSLDLRDTQYF. CDR3 nucleotides: TGCGCCAGCAGCTTGGATCTTCGAGATACGCAGTATTTT. J is TRBJ2-3 and V is TRBV5-1; D uncertain. Germline CDR1 SGHRS, CDR2 YFSETQ. Between the trimmed V and J ends, which lost 0 bases and 5 bases, there was a span of 7 bases. The CDR3 consists of 13 residues.

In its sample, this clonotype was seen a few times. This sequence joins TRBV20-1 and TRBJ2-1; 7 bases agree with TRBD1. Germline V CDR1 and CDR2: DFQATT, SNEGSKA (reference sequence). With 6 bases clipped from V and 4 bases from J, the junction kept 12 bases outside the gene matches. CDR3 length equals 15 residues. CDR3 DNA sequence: TGCAGTGCACCACCCCTAGAGGGGGCTTACAATGAGCAGTTCTTC. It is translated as CSAPPLEGAYNEQFF.

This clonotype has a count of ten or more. Here the CDR3 DNA reads TGTGCCAGCAGCTTGGGGCTAGCGGGAGAGTCTGAGACCCAGTACTTC. It yields the protein CASSLGLAGESETQYF. This chain uses TRBV5-4 with TRBJ2-5, with TRBD2 matching over 10 bases. The CDR3 runs 16 residues. V was clipped by 0 bases and J by 5 bases; unmatched bases: 7. Per germline, CDR1 SGHNT and CDR2 YYREEE (reference sequence). Full variable domain (rest looked up from reference TRBV5-4 and TRBJ2-5): ETGVTQSPTHLIKTRGQQVTLRCSSQSGHNTVSWYQQALGQGPQFIFQYYREEENGRGNFPPRFSGLQFPNYSSELNVNALELDDSALYLCASSLGLAGESETQYFGPGTRLLVL.

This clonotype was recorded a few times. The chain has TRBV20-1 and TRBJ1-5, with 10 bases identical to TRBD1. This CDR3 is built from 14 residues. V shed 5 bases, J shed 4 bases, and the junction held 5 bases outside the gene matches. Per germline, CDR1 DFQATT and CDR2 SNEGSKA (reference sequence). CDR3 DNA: TGCAGTGCTCCGCCGGGACAGGGGAATCAGCCCCAGCATTTT. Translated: CSAPPGQGNQPQHF.

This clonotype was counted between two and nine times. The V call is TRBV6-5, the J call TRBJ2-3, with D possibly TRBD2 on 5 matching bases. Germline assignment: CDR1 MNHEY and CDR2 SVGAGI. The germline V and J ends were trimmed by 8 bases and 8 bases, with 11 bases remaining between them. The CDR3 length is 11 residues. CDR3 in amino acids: CASSGAATQYF. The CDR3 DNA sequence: TGTGCCAGCTCCGGAGCGGCTACGCAGTATTTT.

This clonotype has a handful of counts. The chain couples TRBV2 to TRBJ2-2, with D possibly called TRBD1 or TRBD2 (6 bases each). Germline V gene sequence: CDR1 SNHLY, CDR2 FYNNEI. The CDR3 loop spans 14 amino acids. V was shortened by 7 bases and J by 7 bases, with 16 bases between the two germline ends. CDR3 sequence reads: CASKRGETDGELFF. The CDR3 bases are TGTGCCAGCAAGAGGGGGGAGACGGACGGGGAGCTGTTTTTT.

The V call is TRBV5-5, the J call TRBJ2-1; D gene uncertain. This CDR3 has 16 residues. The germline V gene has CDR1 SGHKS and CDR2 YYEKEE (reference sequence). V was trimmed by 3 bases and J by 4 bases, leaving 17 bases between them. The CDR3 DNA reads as TGTGCCAGCAGCTACCCACTATCGGCGATGTACAATGAGCAGTTCTTC. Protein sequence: CASSYPLSAMYNEQFF.